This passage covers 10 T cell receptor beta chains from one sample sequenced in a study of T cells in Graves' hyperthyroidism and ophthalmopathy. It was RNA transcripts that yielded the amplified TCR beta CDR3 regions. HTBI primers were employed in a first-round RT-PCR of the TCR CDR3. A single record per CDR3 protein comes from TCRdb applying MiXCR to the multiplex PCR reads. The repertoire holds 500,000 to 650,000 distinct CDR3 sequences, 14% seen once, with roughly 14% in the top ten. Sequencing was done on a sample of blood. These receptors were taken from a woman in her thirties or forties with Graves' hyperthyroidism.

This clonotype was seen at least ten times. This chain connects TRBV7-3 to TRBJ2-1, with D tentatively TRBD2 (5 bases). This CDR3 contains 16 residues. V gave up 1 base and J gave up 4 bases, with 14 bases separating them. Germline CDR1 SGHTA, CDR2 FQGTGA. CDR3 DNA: TGTGCCAGCAGCTTAAGGTCGGGGTTGAGGTACAATGAGCAGTTCTTC. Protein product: CASSLRSGLRYNEQFF.

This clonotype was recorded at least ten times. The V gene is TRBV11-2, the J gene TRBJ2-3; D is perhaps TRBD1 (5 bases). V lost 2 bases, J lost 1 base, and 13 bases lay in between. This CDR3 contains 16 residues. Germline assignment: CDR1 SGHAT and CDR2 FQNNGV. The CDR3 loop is CASSLQGQVGTDTQYF. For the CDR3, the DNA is TGTGCCAGCAGCTTACAGGGCCAAGTGGGCACAGATACGCAGTATTTT.

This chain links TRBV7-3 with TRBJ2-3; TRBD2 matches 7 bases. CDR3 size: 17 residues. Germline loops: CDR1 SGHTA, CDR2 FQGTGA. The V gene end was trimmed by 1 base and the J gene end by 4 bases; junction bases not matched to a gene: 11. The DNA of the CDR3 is TGTGCCAGCAGCTTAAATTCTGGGGGGGTTGGAGCAGATACGCAGTATTTT. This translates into CASSLNSGGVGADTQYF.

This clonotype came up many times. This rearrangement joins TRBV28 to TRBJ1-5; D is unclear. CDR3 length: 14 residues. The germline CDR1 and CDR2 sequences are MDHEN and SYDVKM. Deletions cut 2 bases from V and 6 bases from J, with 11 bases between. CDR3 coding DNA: TGTGCCAGCAGTTTACCGGCCTTCGGTCAGCCCCAGCATTTT. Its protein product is CASSLPAFGQPQHF.

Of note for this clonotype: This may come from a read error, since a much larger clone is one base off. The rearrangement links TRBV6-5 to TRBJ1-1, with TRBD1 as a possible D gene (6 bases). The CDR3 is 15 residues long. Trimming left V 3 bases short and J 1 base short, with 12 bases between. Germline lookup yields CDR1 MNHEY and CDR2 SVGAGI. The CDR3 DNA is TGTGCCAGCAGTTATGGGGGCGCTTGGAACACTGAAGCTTTCTTT. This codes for CASSYGGAWNTEAFF.

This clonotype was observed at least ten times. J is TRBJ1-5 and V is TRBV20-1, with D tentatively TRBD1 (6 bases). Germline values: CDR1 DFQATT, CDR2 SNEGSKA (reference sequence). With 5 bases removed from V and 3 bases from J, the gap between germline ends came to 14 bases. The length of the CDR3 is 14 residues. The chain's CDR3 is CSAWQGQYNQPQHF. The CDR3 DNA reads TGCAGTGCTTGGCAAGGACAGTACAATCAGCCCCAGCATTTT.

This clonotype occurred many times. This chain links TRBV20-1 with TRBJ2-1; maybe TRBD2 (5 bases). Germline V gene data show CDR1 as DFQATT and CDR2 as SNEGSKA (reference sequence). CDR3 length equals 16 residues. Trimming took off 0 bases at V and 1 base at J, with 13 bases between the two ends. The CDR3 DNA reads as TGCAGTGCTAGAGATTGGCTAGCTGCATCCTACAATGAGCAGTTCTTC. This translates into CSARDWLAASYNEQFF.

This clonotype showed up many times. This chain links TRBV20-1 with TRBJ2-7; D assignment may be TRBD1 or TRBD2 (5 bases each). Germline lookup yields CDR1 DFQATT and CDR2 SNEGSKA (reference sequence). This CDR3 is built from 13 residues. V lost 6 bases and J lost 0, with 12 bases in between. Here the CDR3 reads CSAGGGSSYEQYF. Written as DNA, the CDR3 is TGCAGTGCCGGTGGGGGTAGCTCCTACGAGCAGTACTTC.

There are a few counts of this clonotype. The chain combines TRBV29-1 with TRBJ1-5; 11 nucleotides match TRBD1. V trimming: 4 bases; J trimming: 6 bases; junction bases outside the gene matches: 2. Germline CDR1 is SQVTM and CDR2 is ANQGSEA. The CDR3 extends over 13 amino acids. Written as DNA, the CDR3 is TGCAGCGTTGGGACAGGGGGCTCTCAGCCCCAGCATTTT. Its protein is CSVGTGGSQPQHF. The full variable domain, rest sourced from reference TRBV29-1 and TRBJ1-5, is SAVISQKPSRDICQRGTSLTIQCQVDSQVTMMFWYRQQPGQSLTLIATANQGSEATYESGFVIDKFPISRPNLTFSTLTVSNMSPEDSSIYLCSVGTGGSQPQHFGDGTRLSIL.

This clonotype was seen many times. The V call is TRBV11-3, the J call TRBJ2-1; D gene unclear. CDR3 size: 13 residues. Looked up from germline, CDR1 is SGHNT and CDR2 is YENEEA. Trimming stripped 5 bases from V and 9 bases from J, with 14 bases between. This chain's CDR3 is CASSPPGQPEQFF. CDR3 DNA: TGTGCCAGCAGCCCACCCGGCCAGCCTGAGCAGTTCTTC.